The source of this TCR beta chain is a study of T cell changes during pregnancy in multiple sclerosis. V lost 4 bases and J 9 bases, leaving 21 bases between the germline ends. This CDR3 comprises 16 residues. Germline V gene sequence: CDR1 SGHTA, CDR2 FQGNSA. Measured with immunoSEQ multiplex PCR; TCRdb has only the in-frame clones, and not every one. This table holds tens of thousands of clones, around 92% found once. The TCR sequence derives from a female donor in good health, enrolled as a control in a pregnancy study. This rearrangement joins TRBV7-2 to TRBJ1-4; D may be TRBD1 (6 bases). The sample here was CD4+ T cells from peripheral blood mononuclear cells, taken after pregnancy. This chain's CDR3 is CASSSSGGTGGKKLFF. The CDR3 bases are TGTGCCAGCAGCTCCTCGGGGGGCACCGGGGGGAAAAAACTGTTTTTT.